These 4 T cell receptor beta chains were all obtained from the same sample, sequenced in a study of blood T cell repertoires in COVID-19. Sequencing was performed with immunoSEQ multiplex PCR; in TCRdb, only in-frame clones are kept and a portion is missing. The data hold 400,000 to 450,000 clones, with 75% to 90% observed a single time. Sample: peripheral blood. These receptors all stem from a woman between 40 and 55 years old with COVID-19, enrolled during active disease.

Details on this clone: The CDR3 ends on some other residue instead of the conserved phenylalanine or tryptophan, so this is likely a read error. The limits of the CDR3 on the DNA are not certain, so only TCRdb's listed CDR3 is given. The chain uses TRBV28 and TRBJ1-4. The CDR3 length equals 14 residues, ends included. The germline gives CDR1 MDHEN, CDR2 SYDVKM. CDR3 in amino acids: CASSFGGMGTETQL.

This clone was detected once. CDR3: CASSIQGFSNQPQHF. The CDR3 DNA reads TGTGCCAGCAGTATCCAGGGATTTAGCAATCAGCCCCAGCATTTT. The chain has TRBV5-8 and TRBJ1-5, with TRBD1 as a possible D gene (5 bases). V lost 5 bases, J lost 0 bases, and 12 bases lay in between. Per the germline V gene, CDR1 is SGHTS and CDR2 is YDEGEE. The CDR3 is 15 residues long.

The rearrangement links TRBV28 to TRBJ1-1; D not resolved. This CDR3 has 17 amino acids. V was shortened by 8 bases and J by 6 bases, with 28 bases between the two germline ends. The germline CDR1 and CDR2 sequences are MDHEN and SYDVKM. CDR3: CASRLGLHEGSKAEAFF. The CDR3 nucleotides read TGTGCCAGCCGACTCGGACTCCACGAAGGGAGTAAGGCTGAAGCTTTCTTT. Full variable domain (missing parts from reference TRBV28 and TRBJ1-1): DVKVTQSSRYLVKRTGEKVFLECVQDMDHENMFWYRQDPGLGLRLIYFSYDVKMKEKGDIPEGYSVSREKKERFSLILESASTNQTSMYLCASRLGLHEGSKAEAFFGQGTRLTVV.

The chain is built from TRBV27 and TRBJ2-7; D gene unclear. CDR3 length: 15 amino acids. The V end was cut by 0 bases, the J end by 4 bases, with 13 bases between. Germline loops: CDR1 MNHEY, CDR2 SMNVEV (reference sequence). The CDR3 is CASSLSAGLEYEQYF. The CDR3 DNA reads as TGTGCCAGCAGTTTATCGGCAGGTTTAGAGTACGAGCAGTACTTC.